What follows is one TCR beta chain and its context. The data are from a study of blood T cell repertoires in COVID-19. Looked up from germline, CDR1 is KGHDR and CDR2 is SFDVKD. The CDR3 has 13 amino acids. V was cut by 2 bases and J by 5 bases, with 6 bases left in between. Researchers sorted participants into cohorts using their self-reported clinical history. In the authors' methods: Reference gene primer amplification in the assay estimated nucleated cell counts. Repertoires were generated with immunoSEQ multiplex PCR, while TCRdb's copy carries only in-frame clones and drops some. V and J calls and clone size follow that table, whereas D and trimming were derived from the DNA. The data show hundreds of thousands of clones, with about 88% seen just once and approximately 2.5% held by the top ten.

What was sequenced was PBMCs or T cells enriched from blood (not recorded which). The clonotype was recovered from a man aged 55 to 69 who had recovered from COVID-19. The rearrangement uses TRBV24-1 and TRBJ2-1; D call uncertain. In DNA form, the CDR3 reads TGTGCCACCAGTGATTGGCCCCACAATGAGCAGTTCTTC. Its protein is CATSDWPHNEQFF.